The 30 T cell receptor beta chains in this list originate from one sample, sequenced in a study of vaccination effects on CD4 cells after COVID-19. In the ViraFEST assay, antigen-specific CD4+ clonotypes were identified by expansion after peptide-pool stimulation. It was after approximately 11 days of culture that CD4+ T cells were isolated. The cohort was immunized with two doses of either the BNT162b2 or mRNA-1273 vaccine. Antigen specificity for these receptors is unknown. Data came from immunoSEQ multiplex PCR; TCRdb stores just in-frame clones and leaves some out. The sample carries roughly 71,000 clones, approximately 76% recorded once. The source was CD4+ T cells from PBMCs cultured with HCoV-OC43 spike peptides, collected after COVID-19 vaccination. As for subset: HCoV-OC43 spike overlapping peptide pool stimulation. The receptor set was obtained from a human donor who received a COVID-19 vaccine.

The chain employs TRBV18 and TRBJ2-1; D perhaps matches TRBD2 (5 bases). In germline, CDR1 is KGHSH, CDR2 LQKENI. The CDR3 extends over 13 amino acids. The V and J ends lost 3 bases and 2 bases respectively, with 5 bases between them. CDR3 in amino acids: CASSPGTYNEQFF. CDR3 coding DNA: TGTGCCAGCTCACCCGGGACCTACAATGAGCAGTTCTTC.

CDR3 DNA sequence: TGTGCCAGCAGCCGGGACAGGATGCCAGATACGCAGTATTTT. This codes for CASSRDRMPDTQYF. The chain recombines TRBV5-5 with TRBJ2-3; 8 bases align to TRBD1. Germline V gene lookup returns CDR1 SGHKS and CDR2 YYEKEE (reference sequence). Trimming cost V 4 bases and J 4 bases; bases outside gene matches: 5. This CDR3 has 14 residues. The entire variable domain, with the rest obtained from reference TRBV5-5 and TRBJ2-3, is as follows: DAGVTQSPTHLIKTRGQQVTLRCSPISGHKSVSWYQQVLGQGPQFIFQYYEKEERGRGNFPDRFSARQFPNYSSELNVNALLLGDSALYLCASSRDRMPDTQYFGPGTRLTVL.

V is TRBV5-8 and J is TRBJ2-5, with 8 bases that match TRBD1. J lost 1 base, V lost 7 bases, and 24 bases had no gene match. Looked up from germline, CDR1 is SGHTS and CDR2 is YDEGEE. The length of the CDR3 is 20 residues. The CDR3 region has the DNA TGTGCCAGCCCGAATGGCTGGGCAGGGGGCCGGGGGTCCTCCCAAGAGACCCAGTACTTC. This sequence encodes CASPNGWAGGRGSSQETQYF. Complete variable domain (other parts from reference TRBV5-8 and TRBJ2-5): EAGVTQSPTHLIKTRGQQATLRCSPISGHTSVYWYQQALGLGLQFLLWYDEGEERNRGNFPPRFSGRQFPNYSSELNVNALELEDSALYLCASPNGWAGGRGSSQETQYFGPGTRLLVL.

The chain combines TRBV4-1 with TRBJ2-5; 8 bases fit TRBD1. This CDR3 is built from 15 residues. Germline lookup yields CDR1 MGHRA and CDR2 YSYEKL. The junction had 5 bases not matched to a gene; V was cut back by 4 bases and J by 1 base. CDR3 coding DNA: TGCGCCAGCAGCCCATTGACAGGGGCCCAAGAGACCCAGTACTTC. It yields the protein CASSPLTGAQETQYF.

The chain carries TRBV7-8 and TRBJ1-3; no firm D call. The CDR3 spans 15 residues. CDR1 is SGHVS, CDR2 FQNEAQ, per germline. V lost 2 bases and J 0 bases, leaving 8 bases between the germline ends. The CDR3 DNA sequence: TGTGCCAGCAGCTTACGGGGAATCTCTGGAAACACCATATATTTT. Protein product: CASSLRGISGNTIYF.

The CDR3 DNA reads TGTGCCCACTTGCCCCGGGGCTACGAGCAGTACGTC. Encoded protein: CAHLPRGYEQYV. The V call is TRBV24-1, the J call TRBJ2-7; possible D gene TRBD2, 5 bases. There are 12 residues in the CDR3. The germline V and J ends were trimmed by 12 bases and 3 bases, with 14 bases remaining between them. Germline V gives CDR1 KGHDR, CDR2 SFDVKD.

Points on this clone: This may stem from a read error, because a much larger clone lies one nucleotide away. CDR3 sequence: CVSSQGAPLYGYTF. CDR3 bases: TGTGTCAGTAGTCAGGGGGCACCTCTCTATGGCTACACCTTC. The chain carries TRBV19 and TRBJ1-2; 8 nucleotides agree with TRBD1. CDR1 and CDR2 from the germline V gene are LNHDA and SQIVND (reference sequence). CDR3 size: 14 residues.

This chain joins TRBV4-1 and TRBJ1-4; D is unresolved. In germline, CDR1 is MGHRA, CDR2 YSYEKL. The V gene lost 3 bases and the J gene lost 7 bases, with 12 bases spanning the gap. There are 14 residues in the CDR3. The CDR3 DNA reads as TGCGCCAGCAGCCAGGGTGGACTGCCTGAAAAACTGTTTTTT. Its translation: CASSQGGLPEKLFF.

The chain couples TRBV19 to TRBJ2-5; 9 nucleotides align to TRBD1. The V gene's germline CDR1 is LNHDA and CDR2 SQIVND (reference sequence). The CDR3 has 15 residues. The V gene end was trimmed by 7 bases and the J gene end by 4 bases; junction bases not matched to a gene: 10. CDR3 DNA: TGTGCCAGTAATACTCCGGGACAGGGTCTAGAGACCCAGTACTTC. Encoded protein: CASNTPGQGLETQYF.

The V gene is TRBV24-1, the J gene TRBJ1-5, with 8 bases aligning to TRBD1. V trimming: 5 bases; J trimming: 1 base; junction bases outside the gene matches: 6. The CDR3 sequence is 16 residues long. From germline, CDR1 is KGHDR and CDR2 SFDVKD. CDR3 coding DNA: TGTGCCACCAGTGGGCAGGGGGCAGTAAGCAATCAGCCCCAGCATTTT. It codes for CATSGQGAVSNQPQHF.

This chain uses TRBV5-1 with TRBJ2-3; D perhaps matches TRBD2 (6 bases). Germline V gene data show CDR1 as SGHRS and CDR2 as YFSETQ. The CDR3 has 15 residues. V lost 5 bases to trimming and J lost 0 bases, with 13 bases between them. The CDR3 DNA follows: TGCGCCAGCAGGGTTGGGGGGATTAGCACAGATACGCAGTATTTT. It specifies CASRVGGISTDTQYF.

This sequence joins TRBV18 and TRBJ2-1, with D unclear. Germline V CDR1 and CDR2: KGHSH, LQKENI. This CDR3 has 15 amino acids. The V end was cut by 2 bases, the J end by 0 bases, with 8 bases between. In nucleotides, the CDR3 is TGTGCCAGCTCACCAAAGGCGTTCTCCTACAATGAGCAGTTCTTC. Amino acid sequence: CASSPKAFSYNEQFF. The variable domain in full, with the rest retrieved from reference TRBV18 and TRBJ2-1, is NAGVMQNPRHLVRRRGQEARLRCSPMKGHSHVYWYRQLPEEGLKFMVYLQKENIIDESGMPKERFSAEFPKEGPSILRIQQVVRGDSAAYFCASSPKAFSYNEQFFGPGTRLTVL.

The chain links TRBV19 to TRBJ2-3; 9 nucleotides align to TRBD2. Germline assignment: CDR1 LNHDA and CDR2 SQIVND (reference sequence). CDR3 length: 14 residues. The trim removed 5 bases at V and 5 bases at J, leaving 5 bases unmatched. This chain's CDR3 is CASSLAGAVDTQYF. In DNA form, the CDR3 reads TGTGCCAGTAGTTTAGCGGGGGCGGTAGATACGCAGTATTTT.

The chain has TRBV6-5 and TRBJ2-2; weak D call: TRBD2 (7 bases). Germline V lookup: CDR1 MNHEY, CDR2 SVGAGI. This CDR3 is built from 14 residues. The ends were cut back, 10 bases at V and 8 bases at J, with 20 bases in the middle. The CDR3 DNA sequence: TGTGCCACCGACGCGGGGGCGGGGCTTGGGGAGCTGTTTTTT. It translates to CATDAGAGLGELFF.

The chain employs TRBV2 and TRBJ1-3; no clear D. The CDR3 runs to 15 residues. Germline V gene data show CDR1 as SNHLY and CDR2 as FYNNEI. Trimming took 8 bases from V and 4 from J, leaving 18 bases between them. This CDR3 is CASRSGTGGGNTIYF. The CDR3 coding sequence is TGTGCCAGCCGTTCGGGTACTGGTGGAGGAAACACCATATATTTT. Using reference TRBV2 and TRBJ1-3 for the parts outside the CDR3, the full variable domain is EPEVTQTPSHQVTQMGQEVILRCVPISNHLYFYWYRQILGQKVEFLVSFYNNEISEKSEIFDDQFSVERPDGSNFTLKIRSTKLEDSAMYFCASRSGTGGGNTIYFGEGSWLTVV.

This clone was recorded a few times. The gene calls are TRBV24-1 and TRBJ2-2; a weak D match, TRBD1 (6 bases). Germline values: CDR1 KGHDR, CDR2 SFDVKD. The V end was cut by 4 bases, the J end by 5 bases, with 13 bases between. This CDR3 comprises 15 residues. CDR3 sequence: CATSDRGILTGELFF. The CDR3 DNA is TGTGCCACCAGTGACAGGGGAATACTTACCGGGGAGCTGTTTTTT.

Only one count was recorded for this clone. The chain has TRBV5-1 and TRBJ1-2; TRBD1 is a possible D gene (5 bases). The CDR3 has 14 amino acids. The germline V gene has CDR1 SGHRS and CDR2 YFSETQ. V was cut by 0 bases and J by 6 bases, with 12 bases left in between. CDR3 coding DNA: TGCGCCAGCAGCTTGGCCGCCGGGACGGATGGCTACACCTTC. It translates to CASSLAAGTDGYTF.

This clone was observed a handful of times. The chain couples TRBV5-5 to TRBJ1-2; D gene ambiguous. Germline-derived CDR1 and CDR2 are SGHKS and YYEKEE (reference sequence). This CDR3 has 14 residues. V lost 4 bases and J 0 bases, leaving 10 bases between the germline ends. DNA for the CDR3: TGTGCCAGCAGCCCGGACGGTACTAACTATGGCTACACCTTC. It translates to CASSPDGTNYGYTF.

This clone occurred a few times. The V gene is TRBV10-3, the J gene TRBJ1-6, with no clear D. Germline values: CDR1 ENHRY, CDR2 SYGVKD. Trimming shortened V by 2 bases and J by 9 bases, and 8 bases separated the two germline ends. The CDR3 consists of 13 residues. CDR3 coding DNA: TGTGCCATCAGTGAGGCCGATGGTTCACCCCTCCACTTT. Translation: CAISEADGSPLHF.

The chain uses TRBV29-1 and TRBJ2-7; possible D gene TRBD1, 6 bases. The germline CDR1 and CDR2 sequences are SQVTM and ANQGSEA. CDR3 length: 15 amino acids. V dropped 3 bases and J dropped 2 bases, with 17 bases sitting between them. As DNA, the CDR3 is TGCAGCGTTGAGCCGCGGCAGGGGCTGGCCTACGAGCAGTACGTC. Translation: CSVEPRQGLAYEQYV.

The chain combines TRBV5-1 with TRBJ1-6; possible D gene TRBD1, 6 bases. The germline gives CDR1 SGHRS, CDR2 YFSETQ. Trimming left V 4 bases short and J 9 bases short, with 8 bases between. This CDR3 spans 12 amino acids. This chain's CDR3 is CASSQDSSPLHF. In DNA form, the CDR3 reads TGCGCCAGCAGCCAGGACAGTTCACCCCTCCACTTT.

The chain carries TRBV6-4 and TRBJ2-7, with 15 bases identical to TRBD2. Germline CDR1 is MRHNA and CDR2 is SNTAGT. V was clipped by 6 bases and J by 2 bases; unmatched bases: 11. This CDR3 has 18 residues. CDR3 coding DNA: TGTGCCAGCAGGGGACTAGCGGGGGGAATTCCATTCCCCTACGAGCAGTACGTC. This gives the protein CASRGLAGGIPFPYEQYV.

This CDR3 is CASSSPPSDTQYF. The DNA for the CDR3 is TGTGCCAGTAGTTCGCCCCCCTCAGATACGCAGTATTTT. This rearrangement joins TRBV19 to TRBJ2-3; D not certain. V dropped 5 bases and J dropped 4 bases, with 10 bases sitting between them. The CDR3 spans 13 residues. Germline V gene lookup returns CDR1 LNHDA and CDR2 SQIVND (reference sequence).

The rearrangement joins TRBV7-2 to TRBJ2-5; D is perhaps TRBD2 (7 bases). The germline gives CDR1 SGHTA, CDR2 FQGNSA. The CDR3 has 18 amino acids. Trimming pared 2 bases from V and 1 base from J, leaving 20 bases between. The CDR3 DNA follows: TGTGCCAGCAGCTTACCTACAGGGATCGGGGGGCTCCAAGAGACCCAGTACTTC. Encoded protein: CASSLPTGIGGLQETQYF.

This clone was observed once. The chain combines TRBV5-1 with TRBJ1-1; TRBD1 matches at 7 bases. The CDR3 extends over 15 amino acids. Per germline, CDR1 SGHRS and CDR2 YFSETQ. With 1 base clipped from V and 0 bases from J, the junction kept 3 bases outside the gene matches. The CDR3, as DNA: TGCGCCAGCAGCTTGATGGGACAGTTGAACACTGAAGCTTTCTTT. Translating it yields CASSLMGQLNTEAFF.

The chain links TRBV5-1 to TRBJ1-2; D is unclear. Germline CDR1 reads SGHRS; CDR2 reads YFSETQ. V lost 0 bases and J lost 4, with 7 bases in between. The CDR3 loop spans 13 amino acids. In DNA form, the CDR3 reads TGCGCCAGCAGCTTGGGGCAGACCTATGGCTACACCTTC. It yields the protein CASSLGQTYGYTF.

The gene calls are TRBV6-5 and TRBJ2-7; the match to TRBD1 covers 9 bases. The CDR3 is 13 amino acids. Germline V gene lookup returns CDR1 MNHEY and CDR2 SVGAGI. V was pared by 6 bases and J by 6 bases, with 6 bases of the junction left unmatched. Here the CDR3 DNA reads TGTGCCAGCAGCGGGACAGGGTATGGCGAGCAGTACGTC. Its protein is CASSGTGYGEQYV.

This rearrangement joins TRBV18 to TRBJ2-5, with D tentatively TRBD1 (6 bases). Germline V gene data show CDR1 as KGHSH and CDR2 as LQKENI. CDR3 length: 14 residues. Trimming removed 0 bases at V and 5 bases at J, with 10 bases between. The CDR3 sequence: CASSPPTGKETQYF. CDR3 DNA: TGTGCCAGCTCACCACCGACAGGAAAGGAGACCCAGTACTTC.

V usage is TRBV5-1 and J usage is TRBJ2-3; D may be TRBD1 (6 bases). V was pared by 4 bases and J by 5 bases, with 17 bases between. The germline V gene has CDR1 SGHRS and CDR2 YFSETQ. This CDR3 region has 15 residues. The CDR3 here is CASSAIQGTLDTQYF. The CDR3 nucleotides read TGCGCCAGCAGCGCGATTCAGGGGACACTAGATACGCAGTATTTT.

The chain is built from TRBV9 and TRBJ2-7, with a tentative D call TRBD2 (6 bases). The CDR3 length is 15 residues. V was pared by 0 bases and J by 1 base, with 11 bases between. The germline V gene has CDR1 SGDLS and CDR2 YYNGEE. CDR3 sequence: CASSVAGVMSYEQYV. As DNA, the CDR3 is TGTGCCAGCAGCGTAGCGGGGGTAATGTCCTACGAGCAGTACGTC.